This TCR beta chain came from a study of control samples from healthy donors and cancer patients. Repertoires were generated with immunoSEQ multiplex PCR, while TCRdb's copy carries only in-frame clones and drops some. The table includes around 76,000 clones, roughly 92% detected once. Trimming at V came to 2 bases and at J to 9 bases, leaving 6 bases not matched to a gene. The CDR3 contains 15 residues. The germline V gene encodes CDR1 KGHSH and CDR2 LQKENI. The sequencing sample was made of blood. This receptor was identified in a woman between 40 and 50 years old in good health. The chain uses TRBV18 and TRBJ1-6; 8 nucleotides align to TRBD1. DNA for the CDR3: TGTGCCAGCTCACCAACCGACAGGGGAACTTCACCCCTCCACTTT. Protein product: CASSPTDRGTSPLHF.